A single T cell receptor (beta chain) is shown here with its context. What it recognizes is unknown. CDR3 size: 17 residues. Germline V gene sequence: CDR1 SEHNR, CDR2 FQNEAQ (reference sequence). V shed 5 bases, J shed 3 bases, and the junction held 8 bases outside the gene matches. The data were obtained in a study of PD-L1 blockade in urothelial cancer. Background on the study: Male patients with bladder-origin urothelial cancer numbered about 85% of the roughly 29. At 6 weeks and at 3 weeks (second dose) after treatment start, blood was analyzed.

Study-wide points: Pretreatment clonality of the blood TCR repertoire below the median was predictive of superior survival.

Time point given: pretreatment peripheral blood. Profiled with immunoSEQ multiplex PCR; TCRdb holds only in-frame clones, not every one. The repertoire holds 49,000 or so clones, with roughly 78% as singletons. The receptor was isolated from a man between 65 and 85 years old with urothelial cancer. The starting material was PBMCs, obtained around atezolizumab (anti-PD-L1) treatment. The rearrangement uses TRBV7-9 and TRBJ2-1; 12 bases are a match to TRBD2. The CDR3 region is CASSPRTSGTFYNEQFF. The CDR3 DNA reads TGTGCCAGCAGCCCGCGGACTAGCGGGACCTTCTACAATGAGCAGTTCTTC.